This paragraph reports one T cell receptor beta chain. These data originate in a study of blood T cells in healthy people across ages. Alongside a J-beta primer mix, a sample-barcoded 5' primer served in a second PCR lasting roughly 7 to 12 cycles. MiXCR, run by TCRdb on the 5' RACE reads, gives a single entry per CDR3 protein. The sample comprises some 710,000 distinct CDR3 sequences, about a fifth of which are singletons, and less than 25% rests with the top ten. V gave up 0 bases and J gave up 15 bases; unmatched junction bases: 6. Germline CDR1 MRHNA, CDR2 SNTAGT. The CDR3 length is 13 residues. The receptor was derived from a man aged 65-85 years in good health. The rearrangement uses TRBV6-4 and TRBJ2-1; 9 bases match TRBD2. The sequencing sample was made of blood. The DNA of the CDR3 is TGTGCCAGCAGTGACTCTCGCGGACTAGCGTGGTTCTTC. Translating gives CASSDSRGLAWFF.